This TCR beta chain was found in a study of blood T cell repertoires in COVID-19. V lost 9 bases and J lost 0, with 10 bases in between. The germline V gene encodes CDR1 SNHLY and CDR2 FYNNEI. The CDR3 runs 13 residues. TCRdb's copy holds only in-frame clones and misses some; the assay was immunoSEQ multiplex PCR. This sample has under 350,000 clones; around nine tenths occur once, and the top ten carry roughly 2.6%. The sequenced sample was PBMCs or T cells enriched from blood (not recorded which). This chain uses TRBV2 with TRBJ2-3; a possible D gene is TRBD1 (5 bases). This receptor was taken from a woman younger than 35 who had recovered from COVID-19. In DNA, the CDR3 is TGTGCCAGTCGGACACTCAGCACAGATACGCAGTATTTT. Translation: CASRTLSTDTQYF.